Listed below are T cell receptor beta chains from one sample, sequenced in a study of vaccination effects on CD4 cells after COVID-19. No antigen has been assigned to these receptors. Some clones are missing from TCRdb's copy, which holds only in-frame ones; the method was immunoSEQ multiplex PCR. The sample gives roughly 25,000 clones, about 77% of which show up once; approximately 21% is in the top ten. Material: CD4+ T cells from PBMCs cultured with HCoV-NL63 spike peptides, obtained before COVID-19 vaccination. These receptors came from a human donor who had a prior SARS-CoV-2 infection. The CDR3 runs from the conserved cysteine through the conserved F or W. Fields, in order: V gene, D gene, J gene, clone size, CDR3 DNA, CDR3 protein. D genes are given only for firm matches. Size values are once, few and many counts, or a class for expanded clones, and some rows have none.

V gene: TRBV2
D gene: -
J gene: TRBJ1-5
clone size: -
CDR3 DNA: TGTGCCAGCGCGGCAGACAATCAGCCCCAGCATTTT
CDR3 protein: CASAADNQPQHF

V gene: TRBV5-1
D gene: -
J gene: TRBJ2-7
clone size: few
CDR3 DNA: TGCGCCAGCAGCTTGGACAGGTTCGGCGAGCAGTACTTC
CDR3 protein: CASSLDRFGEQYF

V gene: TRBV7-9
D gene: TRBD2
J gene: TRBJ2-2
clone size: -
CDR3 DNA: TGTGCCAGCAGCTCGCTACTAGCGGTAAACACCGGGGAGCTGTTTTTT
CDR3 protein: CASSSLLAVNTGELFF

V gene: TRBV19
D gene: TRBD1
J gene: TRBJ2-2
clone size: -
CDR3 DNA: TGTGCCAGTAGGACAGGGTGGAACACCGGGGAGCTGTTTTTT
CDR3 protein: CASRTGWNTGELFF

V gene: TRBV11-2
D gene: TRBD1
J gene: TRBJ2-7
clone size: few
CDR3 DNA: TGTGCCAGCAGCCCCCTAGGTGGGAGGACAGGGGTCCTACGATTGGACTTC
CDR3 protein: CASSPLGGRTGVLRLDF

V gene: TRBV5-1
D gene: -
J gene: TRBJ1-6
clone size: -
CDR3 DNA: TGCGCCAGCAGCTTGGATACGGATTCACCCCTCCACTTT
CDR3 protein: CASSLDTDSPLHF

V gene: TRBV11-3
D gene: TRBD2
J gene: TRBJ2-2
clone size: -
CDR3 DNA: TGTGCCAGCAGCCTAAGGGTCATAGCGGGGTCGCACACCGGGGAGCTGTTTTTT
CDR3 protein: CASSLRVIAGSHTGELFF

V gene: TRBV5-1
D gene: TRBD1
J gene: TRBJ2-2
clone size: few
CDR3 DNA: TGCGCCAGCAGCGTTACAGGGGGCGGCACCGGGGAGCTGTTTTTT
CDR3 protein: CASSVTGGGTGELFF

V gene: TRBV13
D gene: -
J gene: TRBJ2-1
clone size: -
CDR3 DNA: TGTGCCAGCAGCGTAGCACCGAGCTCCTACAATGAGCAGTTCTTC
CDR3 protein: CASSVAPSSYNEQFF

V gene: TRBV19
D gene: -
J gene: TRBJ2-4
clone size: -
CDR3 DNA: TGTGCCAGCCGCCGGCGGTGGGGGGCAGAAAACATTCAGTACTTC
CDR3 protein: CASRRRWGAENIQYF

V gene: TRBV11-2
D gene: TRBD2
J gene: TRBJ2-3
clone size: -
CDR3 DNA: TGTGCCAGCAGATTCTTAGCGGGGGGGACCCGAGAGAGGAATACGCAGTATTTT
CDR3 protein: CASRFLAGGTRERNTQYF

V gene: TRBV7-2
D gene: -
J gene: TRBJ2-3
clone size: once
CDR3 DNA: TGTGCCAGCAGCCAAGGCGGCGGGGTTACGCAGTATTTT
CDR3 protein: CASSQGGGVTQYF

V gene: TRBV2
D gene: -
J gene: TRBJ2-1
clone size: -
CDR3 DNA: TGTGCCAGCACTGAGGAGTACAATGAGCAGTTCTTC
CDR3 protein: CASTEEYNEQFF

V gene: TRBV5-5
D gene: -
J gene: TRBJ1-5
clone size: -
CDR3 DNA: TGTGCCAGCAGCTTTGAGGGGCTTCAGCCCCAGCATTTT
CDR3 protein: CASSFEGLQPQHF

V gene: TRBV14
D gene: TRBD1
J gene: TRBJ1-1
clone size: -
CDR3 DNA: TGTGCCAGCAGGCGGACAGGGGACACTGAAGCTTTCTTT
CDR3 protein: CASRRTGDTEAFF

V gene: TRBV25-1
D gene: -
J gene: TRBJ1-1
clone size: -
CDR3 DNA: TGTGCCAGCAGTGAATATTGTGGCTGGACGGTAGCGAACACTGAAGCTTTCTTT
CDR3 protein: CASSEYCGWTVANTEAFF

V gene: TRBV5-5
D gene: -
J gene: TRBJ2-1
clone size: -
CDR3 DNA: TGTGCCAGCAGCGCGGAATCAGGGGAATCGACTGAGCAGTTCTTC
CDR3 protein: CASSAESGESTEQFF

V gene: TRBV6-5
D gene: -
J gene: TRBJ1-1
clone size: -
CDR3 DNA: TGTGCCAGCAGTTACTCAGGGCGGATGAACACTGAAGCTTTCTTT
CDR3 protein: CASSYSGRMNTEAFF

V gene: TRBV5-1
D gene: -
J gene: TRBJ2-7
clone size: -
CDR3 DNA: TGCGCCAGCAGCCCCGGGCGGGCGAAGGACTACGAGCAGTACTTC
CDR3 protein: CASSPGRAKDYEQYF

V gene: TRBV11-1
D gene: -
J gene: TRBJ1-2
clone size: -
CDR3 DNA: TGTGCCAGCAGCTTAGGGTGGCAGGGAGATGGCTACACCTTC
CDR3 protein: CASSLGWQGDGYTF

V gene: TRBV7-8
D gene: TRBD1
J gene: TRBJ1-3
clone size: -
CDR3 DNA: TGTGCCAGCAGCCGGGACAGGGTCCCTGGAAACACCATATATTTT
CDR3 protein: CASSRDRVPGNTIYF

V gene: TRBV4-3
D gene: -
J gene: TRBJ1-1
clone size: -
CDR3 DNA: TGCGCCAGCAGCCTCAGAAATGGAAACACTGAAGCTTTCTTT
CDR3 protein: CASSLRNGNTEAFF

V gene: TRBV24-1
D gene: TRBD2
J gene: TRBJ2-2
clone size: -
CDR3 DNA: TGTGCCACCAGTGACCCGACTAGCGGGAGAACCGGGGAGCTGTTTTTT
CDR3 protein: CATSDPTSGRTGELFF

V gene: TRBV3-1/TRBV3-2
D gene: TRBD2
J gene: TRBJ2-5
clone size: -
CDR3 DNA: TGTGCCAGCAGCGGCCTTCTAGCGGGGGTTGGGGAGACCCAGTACTTC
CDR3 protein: CASSGLLAGVGETQYF

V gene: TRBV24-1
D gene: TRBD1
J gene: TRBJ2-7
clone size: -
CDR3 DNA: TGTGCCACCAGTGATCCGGGACAGGGGCGTTTCGAGCAGTACTTC
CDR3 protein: CATSDPGQGRFEQYF

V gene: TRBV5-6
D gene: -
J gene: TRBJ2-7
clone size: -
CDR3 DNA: TGTGCCAGCAGCTTGGACTACGAGCAGTACTTC
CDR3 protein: CASSLDYEQYF

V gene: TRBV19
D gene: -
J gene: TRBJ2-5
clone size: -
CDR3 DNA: TGTGCCAGTAGTATACTCCGAGGCGGGGAGACCCAGTACTTC
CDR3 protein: CASSILRGGETQYF

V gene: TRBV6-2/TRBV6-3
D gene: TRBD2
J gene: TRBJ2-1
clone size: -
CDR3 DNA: TGTGCCAGCAGTCCGAGGACTAGCGGGAGGTTATTTGAGCAGTTCTTC
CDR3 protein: CASSPRTSGRLFEQFF

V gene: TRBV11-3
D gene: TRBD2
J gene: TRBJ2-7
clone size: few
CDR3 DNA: TGTGCCAGCAGCTTTACTAGCGGGAGCTACAGCTCCTACGAGCAGTACTTC
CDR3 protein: CASSFTSGSYSSYEQYF

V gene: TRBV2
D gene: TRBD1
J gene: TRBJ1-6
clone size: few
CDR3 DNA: TGTGCCACCAGGGGGACGGGCTCACCCCTCCACTTT
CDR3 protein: CATRGTGSPLHF

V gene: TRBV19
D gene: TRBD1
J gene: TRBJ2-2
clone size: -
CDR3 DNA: TGTGCCAGTAGACCGGGACAGACGAACACCGGGGAGCTGTTTTTT
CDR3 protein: CASRPGQTNTGELFF

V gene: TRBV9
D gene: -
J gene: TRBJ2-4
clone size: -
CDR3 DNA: TGTGCCAGCAGCGTAACCGGAGGGGGGCTAGCCAAAAACATTCAGTACTTC
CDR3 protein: CASSVTGGGLAKNIQYF

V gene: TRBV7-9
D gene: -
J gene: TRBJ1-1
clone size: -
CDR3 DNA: TGTGCCAGCAGCTTCCCGACCGTAGGTGTTATTGGTGCTTTCTTT
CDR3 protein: CASSFPTVGVIGAFF

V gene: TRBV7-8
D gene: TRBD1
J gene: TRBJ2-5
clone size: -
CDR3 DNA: TGTGCCAGCAGCGGGCGGGTACAGGGGGAGACCCAGTACTTC
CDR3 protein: CASSGRVQGETQYF

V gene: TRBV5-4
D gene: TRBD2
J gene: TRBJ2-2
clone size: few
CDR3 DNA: TGTGCCAGCAGCACGACTAGCATCTCCGGGGAGCTGTTTTTT
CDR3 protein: CASSTTSISGELFF

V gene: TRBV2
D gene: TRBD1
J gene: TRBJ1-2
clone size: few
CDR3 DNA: TGTGCCAGCAGGGGGACAGGGGTAGGCTACACCTTC
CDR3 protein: CASRGTGVGYTF

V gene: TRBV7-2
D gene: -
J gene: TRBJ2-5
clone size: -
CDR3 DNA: TGTGCCAGCAGCTTAGCGGGCTCTGCGGGGCAAGAGACCCAGTACTTC
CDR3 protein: CASSLAGSAGQETQYF